One and the same sample provided the 5 T cell receptor beta chains below, sequenced in a study of sequential checkpoint blockade in melanoma. Data came from immunoSEQ multiplex PCR; TCRdb stores just in-frame clones and leaves some out. Among about 7,700 clones listed, about 60% were seen once. The treatment is: randomized to nivolumab then ipilimumab (arm A) or the reverse (arm B). The source material was CD8+ T cells sorted from blood (inferred from file names), sampled from a patient given nivolumab and ipilimumab in sequence. These receptors were obtained from a human donor with melanoma.

The rearrangement uses TRBV4-1 and TRBJ2-7; D gene ambiguous. This CDR3 contains 15 residues. The germline V gene encodes CDR1 MGHRA and CDR2 YSYEKL. V shed 4 bases and J shed 0 bases, with 13 bases lying between them. CDR3 coding DNA: TGCGCCAGCAGCCCTGAGAGGCTAGACTCCTACGAGCAGTACTTC. Protein sequence: CASSPERLDSYEQYF.

The rearrangement joins TRBV21-1 to TRBJ1-5; no DNA check was done on the table's D call, TRBD1. TRBV21-1 is reported as a pseudogene. This CDR3 contains 20 residues. CDR3 DNA sequence: TGTGCCAGCAGCACAAAAGACAGGGGCCGCGGCGAATATAGCAATCAGCCCCAGCATTTT. Its protein product is CASSTKDRGRGEYSNQPQHF.

The chain is built from TRBV6-7 and TRBJ2-7; TRBD2 aligns across 11 bases. TRBV6-7 is known as an ORF, though its function is uncertain. Trimming removed 2 bases from V and 5 bases from J; junction bases left unmatched: 17. This CDR3 contains 19 residues. This CDR3 is CASSYAYTGTSGPRDEQYF. The CDR3 DNA sequence: TGTGCCAGCAGTTACGCCTATACCGGGACTAGCGGTCCTAGGGACGAGCAGTACTTC.

The chain combines TRBV4-1 with TRBJ2-7; D might be TRBD1 (6 bases). In germline, CDR1 is MGHRA, CDR2 YSYEKL. The V end was cut by 2 bases, the J end by 0 bases, with 14 bases between. CDR3 size: 16 residues. The DNA for the CDR3 is TGCGCCAGCAGCCAATATTACACGGACAGCTCCTACGAGCAGTACTTC. Protein product: CASSQYYTDSSYEQYF.

J is TRBJ2-7 and V is TRBV7-2; 11 bases are shared with TRBD2. The CDR3 sequence is 17 residues long. J was trimmed by 2 bases and V by 0 bases; bases with no gene match: 6. CDR1 and CDR2 from the germline V gene are SGHTA and FQGNSA. The CDR3: CASSLASGRAVTYEQYF. The CDR3 DNA reads as TGTGCCAGCAGCTTAGCTAGCGGGAGGGCCGTCACCTACGAGCAGTACTTC.